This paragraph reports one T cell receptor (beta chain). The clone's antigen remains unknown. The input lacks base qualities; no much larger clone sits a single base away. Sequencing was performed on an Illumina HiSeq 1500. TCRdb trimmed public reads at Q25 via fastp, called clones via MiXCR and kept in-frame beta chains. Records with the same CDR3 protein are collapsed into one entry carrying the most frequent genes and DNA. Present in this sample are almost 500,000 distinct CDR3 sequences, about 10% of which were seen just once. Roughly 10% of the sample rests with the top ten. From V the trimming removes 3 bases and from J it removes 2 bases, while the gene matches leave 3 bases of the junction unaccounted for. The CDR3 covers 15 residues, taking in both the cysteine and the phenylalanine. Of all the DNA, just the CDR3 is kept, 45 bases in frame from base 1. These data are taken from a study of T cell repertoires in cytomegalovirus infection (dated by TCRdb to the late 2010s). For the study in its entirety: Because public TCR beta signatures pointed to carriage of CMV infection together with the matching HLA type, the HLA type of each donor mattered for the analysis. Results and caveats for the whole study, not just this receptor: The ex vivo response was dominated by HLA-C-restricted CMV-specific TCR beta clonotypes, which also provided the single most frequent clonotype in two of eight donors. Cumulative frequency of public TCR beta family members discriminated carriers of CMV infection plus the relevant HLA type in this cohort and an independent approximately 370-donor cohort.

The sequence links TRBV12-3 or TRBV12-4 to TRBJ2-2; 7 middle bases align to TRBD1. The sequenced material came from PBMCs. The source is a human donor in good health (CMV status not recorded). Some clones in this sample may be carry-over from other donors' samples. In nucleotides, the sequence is TGTGCCAGCAGTTTGACAGGGCCAAACACCGGGGAGCTGTTTTTT. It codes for CASSLTGPNTGELFF.